This record covers a single T cell receptor (beta chain). The target antigen is unknown. These data are taken from a study of shared clonotypes between healthy human individuals. Study context: Used for every donor were three CD4 naive, three CD4 memory, two CD8 naive and one CD8 memory plate. Overall study findings and caveats: The generation probabilities recorded for non-shared clonotypes fell below those of clonotypes shared by all four donors. The sampled material consisted only of blood, and tissue repertoires are likely to differ.

The length of the CDR3 is 12 residues. Trimming shortened V by 2 bases and J by 7 bases, and 9 bases separated the two germline ends. The germline CDR1 and CDR2 sequences are SEHNR and FQNEAQ (reference sequence). Once extracted for a subset, genomic DNA was divided evenly among several immunoSEQ plates. Assay: immunoSEQ multiplex PCR; the TCRdb copy retains only in-frame clones and omits some. The sample records around 1,900,000 clones, 90% to 95% being singletons. Terminally differentiated effector memory CD45RA+ cells were excluded by CCR7 positive selection of CD45RO-negative cells. The source is a man aged 18-30 years in good health. Some clones in this sample may be carry-over from other donors' samples. Sequencing input: naive CD8+ T cells from PBMCs. V and J are TRBV7-9 and TRBJ2-7, with a possible D match to TRBD2 (5 bases). As DNA, the CDR3 is TGTGCCAGCAGCTTAACTTCGGGGGAGCAGTACTTC. Its protein product is CASSLTSGEQYF.